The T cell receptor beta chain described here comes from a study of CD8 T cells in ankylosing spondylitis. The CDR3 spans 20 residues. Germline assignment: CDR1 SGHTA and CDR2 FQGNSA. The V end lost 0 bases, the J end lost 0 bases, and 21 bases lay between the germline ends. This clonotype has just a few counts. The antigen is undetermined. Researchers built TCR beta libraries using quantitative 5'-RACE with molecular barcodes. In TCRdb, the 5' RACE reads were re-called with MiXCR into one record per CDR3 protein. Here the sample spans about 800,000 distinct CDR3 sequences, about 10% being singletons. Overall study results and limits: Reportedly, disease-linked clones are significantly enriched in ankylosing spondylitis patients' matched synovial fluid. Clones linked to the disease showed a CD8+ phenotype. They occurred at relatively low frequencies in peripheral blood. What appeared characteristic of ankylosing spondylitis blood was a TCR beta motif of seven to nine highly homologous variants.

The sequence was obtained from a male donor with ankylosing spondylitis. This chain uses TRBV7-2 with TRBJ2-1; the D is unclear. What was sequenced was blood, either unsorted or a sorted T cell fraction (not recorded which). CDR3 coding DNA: TGTGCCAGCAGCTTAGCGCTAAGGTGGTGGGCCTCTAGCTCCTACAATGAGCAGTTCTTC. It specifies CASSLALRWWASSSYNEQFF. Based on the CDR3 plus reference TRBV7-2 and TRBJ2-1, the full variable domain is GAGVSQSPSNKVTEKGKDVELRCDPISGHTALYWYRQSLGQGLEFLIYFQGNSAPDKSGLPSDRFSAERTGGSVSTLTIQRTQQEDSAVYLCASSLALRWWASSSYNEQFFGPGTRLTVL.